This paragraph reports one T cell receptor beta chain. It lacks a known antigen. Base qualities are not provided; no much larger clone lies one nucleotide away. The CDR3 regions of human TCRbeta chains were subjected to immunosequencing. The paper's data handling went like this. Repertoire TCRs were matched against a reference library of SARS-CoV-2-specific TCRs generated with the MIRA antigen-specificity platform. Breadth was defined as the fraction of unique TCRs that were SARS-CoV-2-associated. Depth was defined as the fraction of total T cells that were SARS-CoV-2-associated. Each spike-specific TCR was assigned to its reactive spike region and to a CD4 or CD8 class using the MIRA data. Log10-transformed breadth and depth values were compared by one-way ANOVA with Sidak's multiple comparisons tests. What TCRdb holds here is the immuneACCESS table cut down to in-frame rearrangements. Part of the clones is not present; checked against another copy, under half of the missing clones reflect an unresolved V gene, and the others are unexplained. D and trimming come from the DNA, and the V and J calls and clone size come from that table. This sample gives roughly 150,000 clones in total; around 87% of them show up just once. The ten largest clones take up just over 9% of the sample.

These data belong to a study of T cell responses to AZD1222 COVID-19 vaccine listed by TCRdb under 2021. Context from the whole study: A total of under 250 trial participants underwent TCR sequencing, of whom nearly 210 had received two doses of AZD1222 and around 26 had received two doses of the MenACWY control vaccine. Enrollment into the trials was organized by age into subgroups of 18-55, 56-69 and 70-plus years, and those subgroups contained roughly 150, 30 and 60 TCR-sequenced participants, respectively.

Points the paper makes about the study in general: Participants were mostly white British and included more females than males, and it was suggested by the authors that clonal diversity may have been underestimated. The whole spike protein was spanned by vaccine-associated CD4 TCRs, and dominant responses were seen in regions 160-218 and 743-854. Nearly half of unique spike-specific TCRs reportedly recognized epitopes outside regions mutated in the B.1.351 and B.1.1.7 variants. The 56-69-year group was small, and its depth increase did not reach significance, likely because of low power. After two AZD1222 doses, spike-specific TCR breadth and depth were significantly higher than at day 0 and than in MenACWY recipients. Because no day 14 peak-response samples were available, repertoires were characterized only after the peak T cell response. Only five or six AZD1222 recipients were SARS-CoV-2 seropositive at baseline, limiting conclusions about previously exposed vaccinees.

This sample's time point label indicates: about 28 days (+/-7) after the second vaccine dose. AZD1222 recipients given second doses at about 4 weeks or at about 12 weeks were pooled, since spike-specific TCR depth and breadth were not found to differ between the two schedules. Vaccinee samples were obtained from the UK trials COV001 and COV002, which included a single-blind randomized controlled phase 2/3 trial of AZD1222 (ChAdOx1 nCoV-19) in healthy adults. Trial participant PBMC samples were collected at day 0 and day 28 after the second dose for TCRbeta chain sequencing. CDR1 and CDR2, per the germline V gene, are MNHEY and SVGEGT. V is reduced by 5 bases and J by 5 bases, leaving a spacing of 6 bases between them. CDR3 length: 11 amino acids, cysteine to phenylalanine. The read is trimmed to its CDR3 DNA, 33 bases read in frame from base 1.

Sample: peripheral blood, taken 28 days after the second AZD1222 dose. The origin of this receptor is an adult who received the AZD1222 COVID-19 vaccine. The receptor chain draws on TRBV6-2 or TRBV6-3 and TRBJ1-1, with the D gene too uncertain to name. The nucleotide sequence is TGTGCCAGCAGTCCCCGAACTGAAGCTTTCTTT. Its coded protein is CASSPRTEAFF.